This T cell receptor beta chain originates from a study of CD4 and CD8 cells across lung adenocarcinoma regions. As concerns this clonotype: One end of the junction does not line up with germline, which may come from a read error.

TCRdb ran MiXCR on the PCR reads and lists one entry per CDR3 protein. Of about 5,200 distinct CDR3 sequences in the sample, 45% to 50% were seen once. This sequence originates from a male donor with lung adenocarcinoma. The CD4 and CD8 labels of this study may be unreliable. Sequencing was carried out using CD4+ T cells from the margin of a lung tumor.

The CDR3, as DNA: TGCGCCAGCAGTGATACTAGCGGGGGCAAAGATATGCAGTACTTT. Its translation: CASSDTSGGKDMQYF. The chain uses TRBV10-1 and TRBJ2-3; TRBD2 agrees at 11 bases. CDR1 and CDR2 (germline): WNHNN, SYGVQD (reference sequence). The CDR3 extends over 15 amino acids.